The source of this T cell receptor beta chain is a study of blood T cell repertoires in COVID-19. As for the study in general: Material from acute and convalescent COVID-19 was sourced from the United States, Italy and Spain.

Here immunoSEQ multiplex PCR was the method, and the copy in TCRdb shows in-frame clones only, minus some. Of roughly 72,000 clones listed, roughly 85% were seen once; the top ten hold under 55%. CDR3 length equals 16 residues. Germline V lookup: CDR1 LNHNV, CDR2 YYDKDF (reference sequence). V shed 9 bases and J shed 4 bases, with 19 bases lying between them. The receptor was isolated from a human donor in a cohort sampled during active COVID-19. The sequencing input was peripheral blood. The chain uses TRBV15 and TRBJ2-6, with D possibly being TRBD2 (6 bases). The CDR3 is CATNRAGLSGANVLTF. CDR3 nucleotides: TGTGCCACTAATCGCGCCGGACTATCCGGGGCCAACGTCCTGACTTTC. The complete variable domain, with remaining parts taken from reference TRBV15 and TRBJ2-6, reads DAMVIQNPRYQVTQFGKPVTLSCSQTLNHNVMYWYQQKSSQAPKLLFHYYDKDFNNEADTPDNFQSRRPNTSFCFLDIRSPGLGDTAMYLCATNRAGLSGANVLTFGAGSRLTVL.